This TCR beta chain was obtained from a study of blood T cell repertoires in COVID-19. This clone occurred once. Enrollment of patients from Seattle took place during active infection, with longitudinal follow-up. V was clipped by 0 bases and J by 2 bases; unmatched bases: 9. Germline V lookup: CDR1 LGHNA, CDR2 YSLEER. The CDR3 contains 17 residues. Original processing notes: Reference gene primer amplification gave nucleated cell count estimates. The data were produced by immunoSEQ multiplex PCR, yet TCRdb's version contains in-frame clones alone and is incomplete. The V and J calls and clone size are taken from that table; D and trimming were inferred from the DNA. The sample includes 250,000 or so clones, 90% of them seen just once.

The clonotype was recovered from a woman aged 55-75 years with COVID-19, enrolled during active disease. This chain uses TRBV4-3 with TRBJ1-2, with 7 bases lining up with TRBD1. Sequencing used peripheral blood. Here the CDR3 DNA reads TGCGCCAGCAGCCAAGATGGGGTATCCAGGGGGAACTATGGCTACACCTTC. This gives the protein CASSQDGVSRGNYGYTF.